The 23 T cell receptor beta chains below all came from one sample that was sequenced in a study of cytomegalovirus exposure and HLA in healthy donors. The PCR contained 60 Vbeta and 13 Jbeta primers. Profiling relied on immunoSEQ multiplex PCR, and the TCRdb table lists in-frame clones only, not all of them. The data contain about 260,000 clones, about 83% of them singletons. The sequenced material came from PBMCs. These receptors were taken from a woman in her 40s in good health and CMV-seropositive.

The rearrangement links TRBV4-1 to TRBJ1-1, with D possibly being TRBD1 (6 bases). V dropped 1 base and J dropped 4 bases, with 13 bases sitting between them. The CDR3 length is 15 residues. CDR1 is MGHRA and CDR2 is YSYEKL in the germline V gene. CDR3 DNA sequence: TGCGCCAGCAGCCAAGTTATAGGGGGTAGCACTGAAGCTTTCTTT. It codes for CASSQVIGGSTEAFF.

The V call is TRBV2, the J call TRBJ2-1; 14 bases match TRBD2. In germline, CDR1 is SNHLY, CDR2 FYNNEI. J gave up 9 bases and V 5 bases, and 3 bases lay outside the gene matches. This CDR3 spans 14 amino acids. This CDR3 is CASSPGLAGVEQFF. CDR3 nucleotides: TGTGCCAGCAGTCCGGGACTAGCGGGAGTTGAGCAGTTCTTC.

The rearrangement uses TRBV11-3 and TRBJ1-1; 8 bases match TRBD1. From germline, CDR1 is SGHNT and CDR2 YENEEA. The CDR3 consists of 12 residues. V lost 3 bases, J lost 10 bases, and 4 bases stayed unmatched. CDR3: CASSLGTGAAFF. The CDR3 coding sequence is TGTGCCAGCAGCTTGGGGACAGGTGCAGCTTTCTTT. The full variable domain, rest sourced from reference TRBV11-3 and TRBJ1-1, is EAGVVQSPRYKIIEKKQPVAFWCNPISGHNTLYWYLQNLGQGPELLIRYENEEAVDDSQLPKDRFSAERLKGVDSTLKIQPAELGDSAVYLCASSLGTGAAFFGQGTRLTVV.

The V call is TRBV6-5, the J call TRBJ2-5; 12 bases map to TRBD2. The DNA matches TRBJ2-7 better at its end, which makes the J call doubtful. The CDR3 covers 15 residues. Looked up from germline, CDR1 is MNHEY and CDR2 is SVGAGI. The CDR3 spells CASRSRLAGDVEQYF. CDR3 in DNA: TGTGCCAGCAGGTCCCGACTAGCGGGAGATGTCGAGCAGTACTTC.

CDR3 DNA: TGTGCCAGCTCACCTTCGGAGGGCGAAGCTTTCTTT. It codes for CASSPSEGEAFF. This chain joins TRBV18 and TRBJ1-1; D uncertain. The length of the CDR3 is 12 residues. V shed 3 bases and J shed 8 bases, with 10 bases lying between them. Germline V lookup: CDR1 KGHSH, CDR2 LQKENI.

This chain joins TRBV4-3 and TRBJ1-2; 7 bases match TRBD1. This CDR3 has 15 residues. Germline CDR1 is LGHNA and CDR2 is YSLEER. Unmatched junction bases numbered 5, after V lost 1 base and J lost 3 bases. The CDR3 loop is CASSQGTGLDYGYTF. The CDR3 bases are TGCGCCAGCAGCCAAGGGACAGGCTTGGACTATGGCTACACCTTC.

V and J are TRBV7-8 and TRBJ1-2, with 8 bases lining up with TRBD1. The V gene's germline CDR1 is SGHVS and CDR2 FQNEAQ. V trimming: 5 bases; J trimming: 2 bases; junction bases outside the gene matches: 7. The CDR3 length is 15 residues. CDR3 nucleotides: TGTGCCAGCAGCCTAGGTGGACAGGGAAACTATGGCTACACCTTC. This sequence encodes CASSLGGQGNYGYTF.

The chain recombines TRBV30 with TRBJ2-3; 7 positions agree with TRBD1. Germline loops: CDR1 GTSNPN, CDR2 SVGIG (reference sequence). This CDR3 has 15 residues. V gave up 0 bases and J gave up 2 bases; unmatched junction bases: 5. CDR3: CAWSVGDRPTDTQYF. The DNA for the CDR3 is TGTGCCTGGAGTGTTGGGGACAGACCCACAGATACGCAGTATTTT.

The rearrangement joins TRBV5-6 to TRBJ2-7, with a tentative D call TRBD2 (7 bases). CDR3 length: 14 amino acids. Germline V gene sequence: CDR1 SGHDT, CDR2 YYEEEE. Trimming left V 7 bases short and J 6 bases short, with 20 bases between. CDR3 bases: TGTGCCAGCGGAACTGGGGGGGCAGGGTCCGAGCAGTACTTC. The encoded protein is CASGTGGAGSEQYF.

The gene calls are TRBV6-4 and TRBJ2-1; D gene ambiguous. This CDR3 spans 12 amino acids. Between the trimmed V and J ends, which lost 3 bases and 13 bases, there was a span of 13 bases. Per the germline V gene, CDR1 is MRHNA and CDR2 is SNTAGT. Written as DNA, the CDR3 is TGTGCCAGCAGTGAGAGCCCCGGTAGACAGTTCTTC. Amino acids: CASSESPGRQFF.

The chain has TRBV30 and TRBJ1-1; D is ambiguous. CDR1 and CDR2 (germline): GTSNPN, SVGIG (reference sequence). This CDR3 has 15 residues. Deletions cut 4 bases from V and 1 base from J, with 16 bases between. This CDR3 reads CAWKEPGIGNTEAFF. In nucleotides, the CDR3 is TGTGCCTGGAAAGAGCCGGGTATTGGGAACACTGAAGCTTTCTTT.

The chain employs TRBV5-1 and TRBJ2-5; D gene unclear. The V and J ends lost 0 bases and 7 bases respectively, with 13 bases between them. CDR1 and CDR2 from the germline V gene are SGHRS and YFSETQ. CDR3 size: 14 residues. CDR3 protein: CASSLGDTPGTQYF. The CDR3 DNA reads TGCGCCAGCAGCTTGGGAGATACCCCGGGGACCCAGTACTTC.

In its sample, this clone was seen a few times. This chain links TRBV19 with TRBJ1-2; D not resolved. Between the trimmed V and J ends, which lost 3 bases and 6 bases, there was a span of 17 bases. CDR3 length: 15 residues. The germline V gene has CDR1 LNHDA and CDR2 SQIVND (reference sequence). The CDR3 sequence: CASSISQSSGDGYTF. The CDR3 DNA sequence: TGTGCCAGTAGTATCTCCCAGTCCTCGGGAGATGGCTACACCTTC.

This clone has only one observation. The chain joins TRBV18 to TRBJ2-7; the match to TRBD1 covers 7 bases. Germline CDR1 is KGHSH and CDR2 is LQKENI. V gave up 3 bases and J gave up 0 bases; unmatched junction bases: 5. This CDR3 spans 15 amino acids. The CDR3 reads CASSPLQGTSYEQYF. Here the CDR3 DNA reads TGTGCCAGCTCACCGTTACAGGGGACCTCCTACGAGCAGTACTTC.

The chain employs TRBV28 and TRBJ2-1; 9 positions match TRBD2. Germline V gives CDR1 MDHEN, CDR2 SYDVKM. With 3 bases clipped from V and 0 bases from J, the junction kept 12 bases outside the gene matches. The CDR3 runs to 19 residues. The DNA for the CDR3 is TGTGCCAGCAGTTTGATGCGGGAGGGCCGGCGGAGCTCCTACAATGAGCAGTTCTTC. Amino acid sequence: CASSLMREGRRSSYNEQFF.

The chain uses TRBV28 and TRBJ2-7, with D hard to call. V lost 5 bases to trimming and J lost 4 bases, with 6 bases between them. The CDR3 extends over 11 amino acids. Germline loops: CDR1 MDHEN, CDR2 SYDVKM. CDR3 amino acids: CASSVNYEQYF. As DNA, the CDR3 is TGTGCCAGCAGTGTCAATTACGAGCAGTACTTC.

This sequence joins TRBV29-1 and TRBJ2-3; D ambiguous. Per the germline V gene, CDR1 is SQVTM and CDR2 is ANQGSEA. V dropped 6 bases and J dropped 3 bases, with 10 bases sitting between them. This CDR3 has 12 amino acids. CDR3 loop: CSVARGTDTQYF. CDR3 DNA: TGCAGCGTGGCCCGCGGAACAGATACGCAGTATTTT.

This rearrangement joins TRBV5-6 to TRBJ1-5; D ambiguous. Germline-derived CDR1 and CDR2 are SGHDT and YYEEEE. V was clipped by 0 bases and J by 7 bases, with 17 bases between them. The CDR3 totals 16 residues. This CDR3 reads CASSLGSAGGGQPQHF. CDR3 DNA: TGTGCCAGCAGCTTGGGTTCGGCCGGAGGAGGACAGCCCCAGCATTTT.

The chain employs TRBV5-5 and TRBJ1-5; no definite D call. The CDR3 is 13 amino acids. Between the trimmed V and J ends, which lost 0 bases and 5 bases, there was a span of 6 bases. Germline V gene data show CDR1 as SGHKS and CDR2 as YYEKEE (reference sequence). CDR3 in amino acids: CASSLAGDQPQHF. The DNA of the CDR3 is TGTGCCAGCAGCTTGGCCGGGGATCAGCCCCAGCATTTT.

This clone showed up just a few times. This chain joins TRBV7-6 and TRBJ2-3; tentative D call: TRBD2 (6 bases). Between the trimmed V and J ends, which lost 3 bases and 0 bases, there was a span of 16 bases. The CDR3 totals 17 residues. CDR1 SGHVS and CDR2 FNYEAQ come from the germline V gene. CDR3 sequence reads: CASSFRSGSGSTDTQYF. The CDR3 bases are TGTGCCAGCAGCTTCCGAAGTGGAAGCGGGAGCACAGATACGCAGTATTTT.

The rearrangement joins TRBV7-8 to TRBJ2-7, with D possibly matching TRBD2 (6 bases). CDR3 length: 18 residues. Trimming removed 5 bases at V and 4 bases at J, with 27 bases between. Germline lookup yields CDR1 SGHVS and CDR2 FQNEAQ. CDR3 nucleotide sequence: TGTGCCAGCAGCGACCGGGAGAGGAGTGACGAGTTTGATTACGAGCAGTACTTC. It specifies CASSDRERSDEFDYEQYF.

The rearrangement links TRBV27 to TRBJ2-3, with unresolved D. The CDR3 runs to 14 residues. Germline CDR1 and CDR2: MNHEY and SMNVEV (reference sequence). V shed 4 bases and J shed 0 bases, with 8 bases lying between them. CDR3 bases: TGTGCCAGCAGTTGGTCTAGGAGCACAGATACGCAGTATTTT. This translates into CASSWSRSTDTQYF.

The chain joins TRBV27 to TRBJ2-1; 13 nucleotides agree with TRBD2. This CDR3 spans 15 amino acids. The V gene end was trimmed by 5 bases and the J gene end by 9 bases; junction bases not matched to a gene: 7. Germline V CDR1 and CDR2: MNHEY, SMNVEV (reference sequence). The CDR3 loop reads CASSQLAGGPSEQFF. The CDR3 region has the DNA TGTGCCAGCAGTCAACTAGCGGGAGGGCCGAGTGAGCAGTTCTTC.